The present TCR beta chain was sequenced within a study of shared clonotypes between healthy human individuals. Study-wide background: The plates for each donor numbered three CD4 naive, three CD4 memory, two CD8 naive and one CD8 memory.

Splitting of CD4+ cells produced CD45RA+ naive and CD45RA-negative memory subsets. The assay was immunoSEQ multiplex PCR, and TCRdb's table has in-frame clones only and misses some. The sample lists fewer than 2.5 million clones; 80% to 95% were seen once. V was shortened by 4 bases and J by 4 bases, with 17 bases between the two germline ends. Germline V gene sequence: CDR1 SQVTM, CDR2 ANQGSEA. This CDR3 spans 14 amino acids. The sample was naive CD4+ T cells from PBMCs. Noted subset: CD45RA+ positively selected. This TCR was recovered from a man younger than 35 in good health. Some clones in this sample may be carry-over from other donors' samples. This chain joins TRBV29-1 and TRBJ2-7; D perhaps matches TRBD2 (6 bases). CDR3 sequence (DNA): TGCAGCGTTGGATTCCTAGCGAAGACTTACGAGCAGTACTTC. It codes for CSVGFLAKTYEQYF.